This T cell receptor (beta chain) was profiled in a study of blood T cell repertoires in COVID-19. Across the whole study: The samples span acute and convalescent COVID-19 from the United States, Italy and Spain. Sources were T cells, B-cell-depleted T cells, or PBMCs; the material itself was cDNA or gDNA.

The V gene lost 6 bases and the J gene lost 3 bases, with 7 bases spanning the gap. The CDR3 consists of 12 residues. The germline CDR1 and CDR2 sequences are LNHDA and SQIVND (reference sequence). The recovered donors of Cohort 3 showed two negative PCRs, clearance, or symptom resolution. In the study's own analysis: Reference gene primer amplification gave nucleated cell count estimates. Sequenced by immunoSEQ multiplex PCR; TCRdb stores in-frame clones only, minus some. That table gives V, J and clone size, and the DNA gave D and trimming. The sample holds about 370,000 clones; around 91% are singletons and the top ten take about 1%.

The TCR was taken from a man aged 18 to 29 who had recovered from COVID-19. V usage is TRBV19 and J usage is TRBJ2-3; maybe TRBD1 (6 bases). Sequences were obtained from PBMCs or T cells enriched from blood (not recorded which). CDR3 residues: CASSRGTDTQYF. The CDR3 region has the DNA TGTGCCAGTAGCAGGGGAACAGATACGCAGTATTTT.